Shown below are 30 T cell receptor beta chains from a single sample sequenced in a study of Graves' ophthalmopathy and Graves' hyperthyroidism (dated by TCRdb to the late 2010s). The sequencer was an Illumina HiSeq 2000. TCR beta CDR3 regions were amplified from RNA transcripts for repertoire sequencing. The first round of RT-PCR was done with HTBI primers and the Qiagen OneStep RT-PCR kit, and was followed by a second round of multiplex PCR, then size selection and purification. TCRdb reprocessed the public reads (quality trimming at Q25 with fastp, clone calling with MiXCR) and kept in-frame beta chains. Entries are consolidated by CDR3 protein sequence, retaining the most common genes and DNA. The sample has 650,000 to 800,000 distinct CDR3 sequences on record, 35% to 45% of them singletons. The ten largest make up roughly 3.5% of the sample. Sample: peripheral blood. Receptor source: an adult man with Graves' ophthalmopathy.

The chain has TRBV6-1 and TRBJ1-1; D is uncertain. The germline gives CDR1 MNHNS, CDR2 SASEGT. The CDR3 has 14 amino acids. V lost 3 bases and J lost 6, with 14 bases in between. DNA for the CDR3: TGTGCCAGCAGTGACGACGGCCCGAGGGCTGAAGCTTTCTTT. It encodes CASSDDGPRAEAFF.

As to this clonotype: This may be a read error: a much more frequent sequence differs by one nucleotide. The V and J genes are TRBV6-5 and TRBJ1-1; D not resolved. The CDR3 sequence is 13 residues long. Germline CDR1 and CDR2: MNHEY and SVGAGI. The CDR3 bases are TGTGCCAGCGGCAGAGGCATGAACACTGAAGCTTACTTT. Translation gives CASGRGMNTEAYF.

CDR3 DNA sequence: TGTGACAGCAGTTTGGGACAGGGGCAAGGCTACACCTTC. Protein: CDSSLGQGQGYTF. V gene TRBV12-5 combines with J gene TRBJ1-2; 10 bases are a match to TRBD1. The CDR3 totals 13 residues. In germline, CDR1 is LGHNT, CDR2 FRNRAP.

This clonotype has ten or more counts. The CDR3 reads CSAGDTANYGYTF. The DNA for the CDR3 is TGCAGTGCGGGGGACACCGCGAACTATGGCTACACCTTC. The rearrangement joins TRBV20-1 to TRBJ1-2; maybe TRBD1 (6 bases). The CDR3 has 13 amino acids. Trimming cost V 6 bases and J 2 bases, with 13 bases left between them. CDR1 is DFQATT and CDR2 is SNEGSKA in the germline V gene (reference sequence).

This clonotype occurred many times. The CDR3 DNA follows: TGCAGTGCTACAGGGTACTACGAGCAGTACTTC. Translated: CSATGYYEQYF. The chain recombines TRBV20-1 with TRBJ2-7; D might be TRBD1 (5 bases). This CDR3 comprises 11 residues. Germline CDR1 is DFQATT and CDR2 is SNEGSKA (reference sequence). The germline V and J ends were trimmed by 4 bases and 3 bases, with 7 bases remaining between them.

This clonotype was counted between two and nine times. The conserved final phenylalanine or tryptophan is absent from the CDR3, which likely points to a read error. The limits of the CDR3 on the DNA are not certain, so only TCRdb's listed CDR3 is given. J is TRBJ2-5 and V is TRBV7-6; the table's D call of TRBD2 was not tested on the DNA. Germline CDR1 and CDR2: SGHVS and FNYEAQ. The CDR3 spans 8 amino acids, including both terminal residues. This CDR3 is CASSSTTS.

This clonotype was seen many times. V gene TRBV9 combines with J gene TRBJ1-4; no clear D. Between the trimmed V and J ends, which lost 3 bases and 0 bases, there was a span of 9 bases. Germline V gene data show CDR1 as SGDLS and CDR2 as YYNGEE. This CDR3 is 15 amino acids long. The CDR3 loop reads CASSARHTTNEKLFF. The CDR3 DNA reads TGTGCCAGCAGCGCAAGACACACAACTAATGAAAAACTGTTTTTT.

The sample holds one count of this clonotype. The genes are TRBV27 and TRBJ2-7; a weak D match, TRBD2 (6 bases). Looked up from germline, CDR1 is MNHEY and CDR2 is SMNVEV (reference sequence). The V and J ends lost 4 bases and 0 bases respectively, with 10 bases between them. CDR3 length equals 14 residues. The CDR3 nucleotides read TGTGCCAGCAGTTACTCCGGGAGCTCCTACGAGCAGTACGTC. Residues: CASSYSGSSYEQYV.

This clonotype has a count of ten or more. The J gene is TRBJ2-5, the V gene TRBV4-1; D is ambiguous. V shed 0 bases and J shed 5 bases, with 7 bases lying between them. The CDR3 runs 13 residues. CDR1 and CDR2 (germline): MGHRA, YSYEKL. The CDR3 DNA sequence: TGCGCCAGCAGCCAAGATTCGGGTGAGACCCAGTACTTC. Amino acids: CASSQDSGETQYF.

This clonotype showed up many times. The chain is built from TRBV7-9 and TRBJ2-6; the match to TRBD2 covers 8 bases. From germline, CDR1 is SEHNR and CDR2 FQNEAQ (reference sequence). V was clipped by 5 bases and J by 0 bases; unmatched bases: 9. This CDR3 is 18 amino acids long. The chain's CDR3 is CASSLSGGGGSGANVLTF. CDR3 nucleotide sequence: TGTGCCAGCAGCCTGTCGGGGGGGGGCGGCTCTGGGGCCAACGTCCTGACTTTC.

J is TRBJ1-5 and V is TRBV7-2; D call uncertain. This CDR3 region has 11 residues. V lost 4 bases and J 14 bases, leaving 12 bases between the germline ends. The germline V gene encodes CDR1 SGHTA and CDR2 FQGNSA. The CDR3 loop is CASSSGRAEHF. In DNA, the CDR3 is TGTGCCAGCAGCTCCGGGAGGGCCGAGCATTTT. The entire variable domain, with the rest obtained from reference TRBV7-2 and TRBJ1-5, is as follows: GAGVSQSPSNKVTEKGKDVELRCDPISGHTALYWYRQSLGQGLEFLIYFQGNSAPDKSGLPSDRFSAERTGGSVSTLTIQRTQQEDSAVYLCASSSGRAEHFGDGTRLSIL.

The chain carries TRBV29-1 and TRBJ2-5, with D possibly being TRBD2 (6 bases). Germline loops: CDR1 SQVTM, CDR2 ANQGSEA. The CDR3 is 16 amino acids. V was cut by 6 bases and J by 2 bases, with 22 bases left in between. CDR3 DNA: TGCAGCGTCGACCTCAGGTCGCGGGGCTTACAAGAGACCCAGTACTTC. This gives the protein CSVDLRSRGLQETQYF.

The V call is TRBV7-2, the J call TRBJ2-2; 9 positions agree with TRBD2. This CDR3 comprises 23 residues. J was trimmed by 0 bases and V by 5 bases; bases with no gene match: 25. In germline, CDR1 is SGHTA, CDR2 FQGNSA. The DNA for the CDR3 is TGTGCCAGCAGCCAAGAAGCAAGAGCTTTTAGTAGGAGCGGGGGGACGAACACCGGGGAGCTGTTTTTT. It encodes CASSQEARAFSRSGGTNTGELFF.

This clonotype was observed once. A much larger clone lies a single base off, so this may be a read error. The genes are TRBV9 and TRBJ1-4; the D is unclear. CDR1 SGDLS and CDR2 YYNGEE come from the germline V gene. V was shortened by 4 bases and J by 7 bases, with 20 bases between the two germline ends. The CDR3 is 16 amino acids. The CDR3 sequence is CASSPGGGSLSEKLFF. CDR3 nucleotides: TGTGCCAGCAGCCCCGGCGGTGGCAGTTTGAGTGAAAAACTGTTTTTT.

This clonotype was seen repeatedly, ten times or more. V and J are TRBV14 and TRBJ2-6; no definite D call. The CDR3 spans 15 residues. Germline V lookup: CDR1 SGHDN, CDR2 FVKESK. Trimming left V 3 bases short and J 0 bases short, with 6 bases between. CDR3 in DNA: TGTGCCAGCAGCCAGGGTCCCTCTGGGGCCAACGTCCTGACTTTC. Translation: CASSQGPSGANVLTF.

This clonotype was detected many times. At one end the junction does not follow the germline gene, possibly because of a read error. The chain couples TRBV7-7 to TRBJ2-7; D possibly uses TRBD1 or TRBD2 (5 bases each). CDR3 length: 14 amino acids. Per the germline V gene, CDR1 is SSHAT and CDR2 is FNYEAQ (reference sequence). The CDR3 protein is CASSLEGQMGEQYF. DNA for the CDR3: TGTGCTAGCAGCTTAGAGGGGCAAATGGGGGAGCAGTACTTC.

The chain has TRBV2 and TRBJ2-7; 11 bases agree with TRBD1. Germline-derived CDR1 and CDR2 are SNHLY and FYNNEI. The junction had 4 bases not matched to a gene; V was cut back by 6 bases and J by 3 bases. The CDR3 runs to 14 residues. The CDR3 loop reads CASRGGTGGYEQYF. CDR3 nucleotide sequence: TGTGCCAGCAGGGGGGGGACAGGGGGCTACGAGCAGTACTTC. The full variable domain, its missing parts supplied by reference TRBV2 and TRBJ2-7, is EPEVTQTPSHQVTQMGQEVILRCVPISNHLYFYWYRQILGQKVEFLVSFYNNEISEKSEIFDDQFSVERPDGSNFTLKIRSTKLEDSAMYFCASRGGTGGYEQYFGPGTRLTVT.

With regard to this clonotype: One base away lies a much larger clone, so this may be a sequencing read error. The chain uses TRBV10-3 and TRBJ2-7; 7 positions match TRBD1. The CDR3 consists of 14 residues. The ends lost 6 bases at V and 3 bases at J; junction bases unmatched: 8. CDR1 ENHRY and CDR2 SYGVKD come from the germline V gene. The chain's CDR3 is CAIRPGQMSYEQYF. In nucleotides, the CDR3 is TGTGCCATCAGACCGGGACAGATGAGCTACGAGCAGTACTTC.

The sample holds many counts of this clonotype. The chain recombines TRBV10-3 with TRBJ1-3; D not resolved. Looked up from germline, CDR1 is ENHRY and CDR2 is SYGVKD. The germline V and J ends were trimmed by 5 bases and 0 bases, with 11 bases remaining between them. There are 15 residues in the CDR3. CDR3 sequence (DNA): TGTGCCATCAGTTTAGACTCGAGCTCTGGAAACACCATATATTTT. Translating gives CAISLDSSSGNTIYF.

This clonotype showed up just a few times. The rearrangement links TRBV29-1 to TRBJ2-7, with D possibly called TRBD1 or TRBD2 (6 bases each). TRBJ2-1 matches the DNA end more closely, so the J call is doubtful. This CDR3 spans 13 amino acids. CDR1 SQVTM and CDR2 ANQGSEA come from the germline V gene. For the CDR3, the DNA is TGCAGCGTTGAGCCGGGGGCAGTCGATGAGCAGTTCTTC. It is translated as CSVEPGAVDEQFF.

V and J are TRBV12-3 or TRBV12-4 and TRBJ2-7, with TRBD1 identical over 8 bases. The CDR3 loop spans 15 amino acids. Trimming took 2 bases from V and 0 from J; bases not matched to a gene: 3. The CDR3 nucleotides read TGTGCCAGCAGTTTAAAGGGGACAGGCTCCTACGAGCAGTACTTC. Amino acid sequence: CASSLKGTGSYEQYF.

This clonotype was found many times. V gene TRBV2 combines with J gene TRBJ1-4, with 10 bases lining up with TRBD1. The V gene end was trimmed by 7 bases and the J gene end by 8 bases; junction bases not matched to a gene: 7. There are 14 residues in the CDR3. Germline V gives CDR1 SNHLY, CDR2 FYNNEI. The CDR3 sequence is CASNAGTGEEKLFF. The DNA of the CDR3 is TGTGCCAGCAACGCGGGGACAGGGGAAGAAAAACTGTTTTTT.

This clonotype appeared many times. The rearrangement uses TRBV9 and TRBJ2-7, with a possible D match to TRBD1 (6 bases). The V gene lost 3 bases and the J gene lost 0 bases, with 10 bases spanning the gap. CDR3 length equals 14 residues. Looked up from germline, CDR1 is SGDLS and CDR2 is YYNGEE. DNA for the CDR3: TGTGCCAGCAGCGCAGGACAGAGCTCCTACGAGCAGTACTTC. It codes for CASSAGQSSYEQYF.

The V gene is TRBV29-1, the J gene TRBJ1-3; D ambiguous. The CDR3 runs 11 residues. Trimming cost V 2 bases and J 6 bases, with 5 bases left between them. Germline V gene lookup returns CDR1 SQVTM and CDR2 ANQGSEA. The CDR3 DNA sequence: TGCAGCGTTGAAAGACAAAACACCATATATTTT. It encodes CSVERQNTIYF.

There are a few counts of this clonotype. The chain has TRBV7-9 and TRBJ2-2; a possible D gene is TRBD1 (5 bases). This CDR3 has 15 residues. Germline V gives CDR1 SEHNR, CDR2 FQNEAQ (reference sequence). Trimming removed 5 bases at V and 2 bases at J, with 12 bases between. The CDR3, as DNA: TGTGCCAGCAGCACCTCCCAGGGTAACACCGGGGAGCTGTTTTTT. It codes for CASSTSQGNTGELFF.

The rearrangement uses TRBV6-5 and TRBJ2-7, with TRBD1 matching over 9 bases. This CDR3 region has 17 residues. The germline V gene has CDR1 MNHEY and CDR2 SVGAGI. J was trimmed by 3 bases and V by 6 bases; bases with no gene match: 15. CDR3 amino acids: CASRRGTGSFSFYEQYF. In nucleotides, the CDR3 is TGTGCCAGCAGACGTGGGACAGGGTCGTTTTCGTTCTACGAGCAGTACTTC.

The table lists this clonotype with many counts. The DNA of the CDR3 is TGCGCCAGCAGCTTTGGCAGGGATGCTTTCTTT. It encodes CASSFGRDAFF. This chain links TRBV5-1 with TRBJ1-1, with a weak D call TRBD1 (5 bases). V lost 2 bases and J 11 bases, leaving 10 bases between the germline ends. The germline CDR1 and CDR2 sequences are SGHRS and YFSETQ. This CDR3 has 11 residues.

Concerning this clonotype: One end of the junction varies from germline; a read error may be responsible. The V call is TRBV15, the J call TRBJ2-5, with D possibly TRBD2 on 5 matching bases. This CDR3 spans 14 amino acids. Germline V lookup: CDR1 LNHNV, CDR2 YYDKDF (reference sequence). The CDR3 here is CATSRVVGAETQYF. CDR3 nucleotide sequence: TGTGCCACAAGCAGAGTAGTGGGAGCTGAGACCCAGTACTTC.

The rearrangement uses TRBV29-1 and TRBJ1-2; D not resolved. There are 10 residues in the CDR3. Between the trimmed V and J ends, which lost 7 bases and 5 bases, there was a span of 8 bases. Germline V gene data show CDR1 as SQVTM and CDR2 as ANQGSEA. CDR3 protein: CSAGRYGYTF. CDR3 DNA: TGCAGCGCCGGCCGGTATGGCTACACCTTC.

About this clonotype itself: This may come from a read error, since a much larger clone is one base off. The chain links TRBV7-9 to TRBJ2-5; D is unclear. Germline lookup yields CDR1 SEHNR and CDR2 FQNEAQ (reference sequence). This CDR3 has 15 residues. V dropped 1 base and J dropped 0 bases, with 9 bases sitting between them. CDR3 amino acids: CASSLGGVDQETQYF. CDR3 nucleotide sequence: TGTGCCAGCAGCTTAGGTGGGGTGGACCAAGAGACCCAGTACTTC.